This record looks at one T cell receptor beta chain sequence and its context. The antigen remains unidentified. Germline V gene data show CDR1 as SGHDT and CDR2 as YYEEEE. The CDR3 extends over 18 amino acids. The V gene end was trimmed by 0 bases and the J gene end by 6 bases; junction bases not matched to a gene: 15. TCRdb's copy holds only in-frame clones and misses some; the assay was immunoSEQ multiplex PCR. Seen here are 2 million to 3 million clones, approximately 93% observed once, and the top ten hold roughly 0.39%. The data originate from a study of shared clonotypes between healthy human individuals. Overall study results and limits: Sequencing depth was a factor that was expected to affect clonotype sharing among donors. Some naive CD4 clonotypes, 4.5% to 5.5%, turned up in common across a handful of donors.

V gene TRBV5-6 combines with J gene TRBJ1-2; 9 bases fit TRBD1. This clonotype was obtained from a man aged 18 to 35 in good health. Some clones in this sample may be carry-over from other donors' samples. The sequenced sample was naive CD4+ T cells from PBMCs. Subset specified: CD45RA+ positively selected. CDR3 coding DNA: TGTGCCAGCAGCTTGGCCCGGTTGGGAACAGGGGGCTCCGATGGCTACACCTTC. Protein sequence: CASSLARLGTGGSDGYTF.